This is a list of T cell receptor beta chains from one sample in a study of blood T cell repertoires in COVID-19. Sequencing used immunoSEQ multiplex PCR; TCRdb keeps in-frame clones, though not all of them. The top ten clones hold 3.5% to 5.5% of a sample with around 98,000 clones, about 90% of them seen once. The sequencing sample was made of peripheral blood. These receptor sequences come from a man in his 70s with acute or convalescent COVID-19. CDR3s include the opening cysteine and the closing phenylalanine or tryptophan. The D gene is left open where the match is weak. Clone size is stated in some rows and not others, as once, few, many or a class when expanded.

d_gene	abundance	v_gene	j_gene	CDR3aa	CDR3nt
TRBD1	.	TRBV28	TRBJ1-4	CASSFWDSNEKLFF	TGTGCCAGCAGCTTCTGGGACAGTAATGAAAAACTGTTTTTT
.	.	TRBV6-4	TRBJ2-2	CASRLIAGSGELFF	TGTGCCAGTCGACTGATTGCAGGGTCCGGGGAGCTGTTTTTT
.	.	TRBV6-1	TRBJ2-2	CASSDFNRGGSFTGELFF	TGTGCCAGCAGTGATTTTAACCGAGGGGGATCGTTCACCGGGGAGCTGTTTTTT
TRBD1	.	TRBV10-3	TRBJ2-5	CATWDRQETQYF	TGTGCCACCTGGGACAGACAAGAGACCCAGTACTTC
.	.	TRBV4-2	TRBJ2-5	CASSQFRFQETQYF	TGTGCCAGCAGCCAATTTCGGTTCCAAGAGACCCAGTACTTC
.	.	TRBV9	TRBJ1-2	CASSGQYGYTF	TGTGCCAGCAGCGGACAATATGGCTACACCTTC
TRBD2	.	TRBV11-2	TRBJ2-2	CASSPSGGAVGELFF	TGTGCCAGCAGCCCGAGCGGGGGGGCGGTCGGGGAGCTGTTTTTT
.	.	TRBV30	TRBJ1-1	CAWALLTEAFF	TGTGCCTGGGCCCTACTCACTGAAGCTTTCTTT
.	once	TRBV28	TRBJ2-7	CASSSSWVNGDEQYF	TGTGCCAGCAGTTCGTCGTGGGTTAATGGAGACGAGCAGTACTTC
.	few	TRBV3-1/TRBV3-2	TRBJ2-1	CASSHRGGAYNEQFF	TGTGCCAGCAGCCACCGAGGGGGGGCCTACAATGAGCAGTTCTTC
.	.	TRBV10-3	TRBJ1-3	CAIRQGRGPSSGNTIYF	TGTGCCATCAGGCAGGGGAGAGGCCCGAGCTCTGGAAACACCATATATTTT
.	once	TRBV30	TRBJ2-6	CAWSGGTSSGANVLTF	TGTGCCTGGAGTGGTGGCACCAGCTCTGGGGCCAACGTCCTGACTTTC
.	.	TRBV7-9	TRBJ1-3	CASSSRAFSGNTIYF	TGTGCCAGCAGCTCCAGGGCCTTCTCTGGAAACACCATATATTTT
.	.	TRBV2	TRBJ2-5	CASSESRVGETQYF	TGTGCCAGCAGTGAAAGCAGGGTGGGTGAGACCCAGTACTTC
TRBD1	.	TRBV4-2	TRBJ1-1	CASSQEGPGGTEAFF	TGTGCCAGCAGCCAAGAAGGTCCAGGGGGCACTGAAGCTTTCTTT
.	.	TRBV7-2	TRBJ2-6	CASSLARRSGANVLTF	TGTGCCAGCAGCTTAGCGAGGCGCTCTGGGGCCAACGTCCTGACTTTC
.	.	TRBV14	TRBJ2-3	CASSPYYLGLNPRVGPDTQYF	TGTGCCAGCAGCCCATACTACCTCGGACTAAACCCCCGAGTGGGCCCAGATACGCAGTATTTT
TRBD2	.	TRBV15	TRBJ2-3	CATSRGRGGLTDTQYF	TGTGCCACCAGCAGAGGGCGGGGGGGCCTCACAGATACGCAGTATTTT
TRBD2	few	TRBV5-4	TRBJ2-3	CASSKGTSVFTDTQYF	TGTGCCAGCAGTAAAGGGACTAGCGTCTTCACAGATACGCAGTATTTT
.	.	TRBV7-3	TRBJ1-2	CASSVRAGSGYTF	TGTGCCAGCAGCGTCCGGGCGGGAAGCGGCTACACCTTC
TRBD1	.	TRBV19	TRBJ1-1	CASRLQGAFTEAFF	TGTGCCAGTAGACTCCAGGGGGCTTTCACTGAAGCTTTCTTT
.	.	TRBV30	TRBJ2-1	CAWTKTQGQNEQFF	TGTGCCTGGACAAAGACCCAGGGGCAGAATGAGCAGTTCTTC
.	.	TRBV5-6	TRBJ2-4	CASSSQGFLTIAKNIQYF	TGTGCCAGCAGCTCTCAGGGGTTTCTCACAATTGCCAAAAACATTCAGTACTTC
.	.	TRBV9	TRBJ2-3	CASSPDSGDTQYF	TGTGCCAGCAGCCCCGACAGCGGGGATACGCAGTATTTT
.	.	TRBV25-1	TRBJ1-2	CASSDDFDTLPIRGYTF	TGTGCCAGCAGTGACGACTTCGATACCTTGCCTATTCGTGGCTACACCTTC
.	once	TRBV28	TRBJ1-4	CASSLYAGIGEKLFF	TGTGCCAGCAGTTTATATGCGGGGATTGGTGAAAAACTGTTTTTT
.	once	TRBV11-2	TRBJ1-1	CASTHRTDTEAFF	TGTGCCAGCACCCATCGGACAGACACTGAAGCTTTCTTT
.	.	TRBV6-6	TRBJ1-5	CASRVESHQPQHF	TGTGCCAGCAGAGTCGAAAGCCATCAGCCCCAGCATTTT
TRBD2	.	TRBV5-1	TRBJ2-5	CASREAGGVETQYF	TGCGCCAGCAGGGAAGCGGGGGGAGTAGAGACCCAGTACTTC
.	.	TRBV28	TRBJ1-1	CASMATRGLGTEAFF	TGTGCCAGCATGGCCACTCGGGGTTTGGGGACTGAAGCTTTCTTT
TRBD2	.	TRBV5-6	TRBJ2-7	CASSEGLAGGPYEQYF	TGTGCCAGCAGCGAGGGACTAGCGGGAGGGCCCTACGAGCAGTACTTC
TRBD1	once	TRBV19	TRBJ2-7	CASRITGTGPYEQYF	TGTGCCAGTAGAATAACCGGGACAGGGCCCTACGAGCAGTACTTC
TRBD1	.	TRBV29-1	TRBJ1-1	CSGQGNTEAFF	TGCAGCGGACAGGGGAACACTGAAGCTTTCTTT
.	once	TRBV2	TRBJ1-1	CASSTILNTEAFF	TGTGCCAGCAGTACAATATTGAACACTGAAGCTTTCTTT
.	.	TRBV12-3/TRBV12-4	TRBJ1-4	CASSLAGQILLFF	TGTGCCAGCAGTTTAGCCGGACAAATCTTGCTGTTTTTT